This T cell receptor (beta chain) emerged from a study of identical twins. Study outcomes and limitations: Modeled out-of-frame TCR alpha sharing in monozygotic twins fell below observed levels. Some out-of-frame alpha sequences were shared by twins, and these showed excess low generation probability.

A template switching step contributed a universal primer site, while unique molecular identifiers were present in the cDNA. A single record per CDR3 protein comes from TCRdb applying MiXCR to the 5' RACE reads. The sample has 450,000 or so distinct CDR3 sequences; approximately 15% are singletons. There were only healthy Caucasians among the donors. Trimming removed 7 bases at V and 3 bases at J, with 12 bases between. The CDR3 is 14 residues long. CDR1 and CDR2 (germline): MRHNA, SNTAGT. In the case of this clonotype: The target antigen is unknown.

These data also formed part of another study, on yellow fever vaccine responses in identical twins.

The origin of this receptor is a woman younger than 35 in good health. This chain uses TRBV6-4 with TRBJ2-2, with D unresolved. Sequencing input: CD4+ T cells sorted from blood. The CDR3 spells CASTSDTDTGELFF. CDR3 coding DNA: TGTGCCAGCACTTCAGACACGGACACCGGGGAGCTGTTTTTT.